Below are 23 T cell receptor beta chains sequenced from a single sample in a study of T-cell memory formation after mild COVID-19. TCRdb independently ran MiXCR on the 5' RACE reads; one entry per CDR3 protein. The profile covers some 150,000 distinct CDR3 sequences, with 11% to 15% appearing a single time and approximately 30% taken by the ten largest. The sequencing sample was made of PBMCs or a T cell subset sorted from them (not recorded which). These receptors all stem from an adult woman who had mild COVID-19 (a few samples of this study predate the infection). Cell type and time point are not known.

The gene calls are TRBV7-9 and TRBJ1-4, with D unclear. V was clipped by 1 base and J by 1 base, with 10 bases between them. Germline V gene lookup returns CDR1 SEHNR and CDR2 FQNEAQ (reference sequence). The CDR3 has 16 amino acids. The CDR3 DNA sequence: TGTGCCAGCAGCTTAGGCCTGGGCCAAACTAATGAAAAACTGTTTTTT. Translation: CASSLGLGQTNEKLFF.

The chain links TRBV7-9 to TRBJ2-3; 13 bases match TRBD2. V lost 5 bases and J lost 5; bases outside the gene matches: 7. The CDR3 runs 16 residues. Germline V gene sequence: CDR1 SEHNR, CDR2 FQNEAQ (reference sequence). CDR3 in amino acids: CASSTTSGGARDTQYF. CDR3 bases: TGTGCCAGCAGCACCACTAGCGGGGGGGCCAGAGATACGCAGTATTTT.

This clonotype was seen a handful of times. The J gene is TRBJ2-1, the V gene TRBV5-5; D is uncertain. Per germline, CDR1 SGHKS and CDR2 YYEKEE (reference sequence). CDR3 length: 13 amino acids. V dropped 3 bases and J dropped 4 bases, with 8 bases sitting between them. The CDR3 region is CASSSRPYNEQFF. As DNA, the CDR3 is TGTGCCAGCAGCTCCCGTCCATACAATGAGCAGTTCTTC. Based on the CDR3 plus reference TRBV5-5 and TRBJ2-1, the full variable domain is DAGVTQSPTHLIKTRGQQVTLRCSPISGHKSVSWYQQVLGQGPQFIFQYYEKEERGRGNFPDRFSARQFPNYSSELNVNALLLGDSALYLCASSSRPYNEQFFGPGTRLTVL.

This clonotype was detected only a few times. In DNA form, the CDR3 reads TGTGCCAGCAGCTTAGCGATCAGGGGGGATTCACCCCTCCACTTT. Translating it yields CASSLAIRGDSPLHF. The rearrangement uses TRBV7-9 and TRBJ1-6; TRBD1 matches 7 bases. Per germline, CDR1 SEHNR and CDR2 FQNEAQ (reference sequence). Germline trimming cut 0 bases from V and 8 bases from J; bases unmatched to any gene: 4. The CDR3 sequence is 15 residues long.

In this sample, this clonotype turned up a few times. The chain is built from TRBV6-5 and TRBJ1-1, with D perhaps matching TRBD1 (5 bases). Trimming removed 2 bases at V and 4 bases at J, with 14 bases between. CDR1 MNHEY and CDR2 SVGAGI come from the germline V gene. The CDR3 is 15 residues long. The CDR3 nucleotides read TGTGCCAGCAGTTACGTCCAGGGAGGGTCCACTGAAGCTTTCTTT. Translation: CASSYVQGGSTEAFF.

This clonotype came up a few times. The V gene is TRBV12-3 or TRBV12-4, the J gene TRBJ2-7, with D possibly TRBD1 on 5 matching bases. V lost 5 bases to trimming and J lost 2 bases, with 10 bases between them. This CDR3 contains 13 residues. CDR3 DNA sequence: TGTGCCAGCAGTGGGGCGTCGGCCTACGAGCAGTACTTC. This codes for CASSGASAYEQYF.

This clonotype has a handful of counts. The chain carries TRBV7-6 and TRBJ2-2; possibly TRBD2 for D (6 bases). CDR1 is SGHVS, CDR2 FNYEAQ, per germline. V lost 8 bases to trimming and J lost 5 bases, with 30 bases between them. The CDR3 runs 19 residues. The CDR3 spells CASALLVMMGREATGELFF. The CDR3 nucleotides read TGTGCCAGCGCCTTACTAGTTATGATGGGCAGGGAGGCAACCGGGGAGCTGTTTTTT. The variable domain in full, with the rest retrieved from reference TRBV7-6 and TRBJ2-2, is GAGVSQSPRYKVTKRGQDVALRCDPISGHVSLYWYRQALGQGPEFLTYFNYEAQQDKSGLPNDRFSAERPEGSISTLTIQRTEQRDSAMYRCASALLVMMGREATGELFFGEGSRLTVL.

This clonotype has more than one count but fewer than ten. This chain uses TRBV9 with TRBJ2-1, with 8 nucleotides matching TRBD2. V shed 7 bases, J shed 4 bases, and the junction held 10 bases outside the gene matches. This CDR3 comprises 15 residues. Per the germline V gene, CDR1 is SGDLS and CDR2 is YYNGEE. CDR3 nucleotides: TGTGCCAGCGCTCCCCCGACTAGCGTTTACAATGAGCAGTTCTTC. The encoded protein is CASAPPTSVYNEQFF. Full variable domain (remainder filled in from reference TRBV9 and TRBJ2-1): DSGVTQTPKHLITATGQRVTLRCSPRSGDLSVYWYQQSLDQGLQFLIQYYNGEERAKGNILERFSAQQFPDLHSELNLSSLELGDSALYFCASAPPTSVYNEQFFGPGTRLTVL.

The chain joins TRBV7-2 to TRBJ2-1; TRBD2 might be the D (6 bases). The CDR3 is made up of 18 amino acids. The V gene's germline CDR1 is SGHTA and CDR2 FQGNSA. The ends were cut back, 7 bases at V and 1 base at J, with 23 bases in the middle. For the CDR3, the DNA is TGTGCCAGCACCCAGGGTCGGGACTCCCTATATTCCTACAATGAGCAGTTCTTC. Translation: CASTQGRDSLYSYNEQFF.

This clonotype was recorded many times. V is TRBV4-3 and J is TRBJ2-5, with D unclear. V was cut by 0 bases and J by 3 bases, with 11 bases left in between. This CDR3 has 15 amino acids. Germline V lookup: CDR1 LGHNA, CDR2 YSLEER. The CDR3 DNA follows: TGCGCCAGCAGCCAAGATCCGGCGGTAGAAGAGACCCAGTACTTC. Its translation is CASSQDPAVEETQYF.

The chain recombines TRBV15 with TRBJ2-3, with D possibly called TRBD1 or TRBD2 (5 bases each). This CDR3 region has 16 residues. V was cut by 0 bases and J by 2 bases, with 12 bases left in between. Germline values: CDR1 LNHNV, CDR2 YYDKDF (reference sequence). CDR3 sequence: CATSRDTWGPTDTQYF. The CDR3, as DNA: TGTGCCACCAGCAGAGATACTTGGGGACCCACAGATACGCAGTATTTT.

This clonotype was seen a handful of times. The rearrangement joins TRBV7-6 to TRBJ2-7; a possible D gene is TRBD1 (6 bases). Germline V lookup: CDR1 SGHVS, CDR2 FNYEAQ. Trimming shortened V by 1 base and J by 1 base, and 14 bases separated the two germline ends. The CDR3 spans 16 residues. The CDR3 reads CASSLGAGRGSYEQYF. The DNA of the CDR3 is TGTGCCAGCAGCTTAGGGGCGGGCAGGGGATCCTACGAGCAGTACTTC. The full variable domain, in which reference TRBV7-6 and TRBJ2-7 provide the parts outside the CDR3, is GAGVSQSPRYKVTKRGQDVALRCDPISGHVSLYWYRQALGQGPEFLTYFNYEAQQDKSGLPNDRFSAERPEGSISTLTIQRTEQRDSAMYRCASSLGAGRGSYEQYFGPGTRLTVT.

The rearrangement links TRBV11-3 to TRBJ2-1; 10 bases align to TRBD2. The V gene's germline CDR1 is SGHNT and CDR2 YENEEA. Trimming took 5 bases from V and 5 from J; bases not matched to a gene: 6. The CDR3 contains 15 residues. As DNA, the CDR3 is TGTGCCAGCAGCCTACGGACTAGCGGAAACAATGAGCAGTTCTTC. Its protein product is CASSLRTSGNNEQFF.

There are a few counts of this clonotype. This CDR3 is CSARPPAGSSYNEQFF. The CDR3, as DNA: TGCAGTGCTAGACCTCCGGCGGGGAGCTCCTACAATGAGCAGTTCTTC. The rearrangement links TRBV20-1 to TRBJ2-1; tentative D call: TRBD2 (6 bases). Trimming cost V 2 bases and J 0 bases, with 14 bases left between them. CDR3 length equals 16 residues. Looked up from germline, CDR1 is DFQATT and CDR2 is SNEGSKA (reference sequence).

V is TRBV11-2 and J is TRBJ1-1; tentative D call: TRBD1 (6 bases). The CDR3 extends over 14 amino acids. Germline V gives CDR1 SGHAT, CDR2 FQNNGV. Between the trimmed V and J ends, which lost 5 bases and 4 bases, there was a span of 14 bases. CDR3 DNA sequence: TGTGCCAGCAGCGGCAGGGGAGGGGGCACTGAAGCTTTCTTT. The encoded protein is CASSGRGGGTEAFF.

The V call is TRBV19, the J call TRBJ1-5; unclear D gene. The CDR3 runs 14 residues. Deletions cut 3 bases from V and 5 bases from J, with 11 bases between. CDR1 and CDR2 from the germline V gene are LNHDA and SQIVND (reference sequence). CDR3 protein: CASSIKGSDQPQHF. The CDR3 nucleotides are TGTGCCAGTAGTATCAAAGGTTCCGATCAGCCCCAGCATTTT.

The chain links TRBV27 to TRBJ1-5, with no clear D. CDR1 is MNHEY and CDR2 is SMNVEV in the germline V gene (reference sequence). This CDR3 spans 13 amino acids. Trimming took 4 bases from V and 1 from J, leaving 5 bases between them. In nucleotides, the CDR3 is TGTGCCAGCAGTTCCTGGAGCAATCAGCCCCAGCATTTT. Translating gives CASSSWSNQPQHF.

This clonotype was observed at least ten times. V gene TRBV6-6 combines with J gene TRBJ2-1; 9 bases fit TRBD1. V was pared by 0 bases and J by 6 bases, with 21 bases of the junction left unmatched. From germline, CDR1 is MNHNY and CDR2 SVGAGI (reference sequence). The CDR3 loop spans 21 amino acids. The CDR3 loop is CASSYSVGTGPGRALANEQFF. CDR3 in DNA: TGTGCCAGCAGTTACTCAGTCGGGACAGGGCCTGGGAGGGCCCTTGCCAATGAGCAGTTCTTC.

This sequence joins TRBV7-6 and TRBJ2-7, with D unresolved. The V gene lost 7 bases and the J gene lost 5 bases, with 18 bases spanning the gap. Germline lookup yields CDR1 SGHVS and CDR2 FNYEAQ. This CDR3 is 14 amino acids long. This chain's CDR3 is CASNSLVGDNEQYF. The CDR3 DNA is TGTGCCAGCAACTCCCTGGTTGGGGATAACGAGCAGTACTTC.

The rearrangement uses TRBV6-5 and TRBJ2-2; 13 bases are shared with TRBD2. The junction had 2 bases not matched to a gene; V was cut back by 5 bases and J by 5 bases. This CDR3 has 15 amino acids. Germline values: CDR1 MNHEY, CDR2 SVGAGI. The DNA for the CDR3 is TGTGCCAGCAGTACTAGCGGGGGGGCGACCGGGGAGCTGTTTTTT. The encoded protein is CASSTSGGATGELFF.

The CDR3 loop is CASSVGTVDEQYF. The CDR3 nucleotides read TGTGCCAGCAGCGTTGGGACAGTGGACGAGCAGTACTTC. The chain is built from TRBV9 and TRBJ2-7; TRBD1 agrees at 7 bases. The CDR3 runs 13 residues. From germline, CDR1 is SGDLS and CDR2 YYNGEE. V lost 2 bases, J lost 5 bases, and 4 bases stayed unmatched.

This clonotype was observed at least ten times. The rearrangement links TRBV5-1 to TRBJ2-7, with 9 bases identical to TRBD2. Per germline, CDR1 SGHRS and CDR2 YFSETQ. The CDR3 length is 17 residues. Trimming removed 0 bases from V and 3 bases from J; junction bases left unmatched: 10. The CDR3 nucleotides read TGCGCCAGCAGCTTGGCCGGAGGGGCGGGAGGGCTCTACGAGCAGTACTTC. Translating it yields CASSLAGGAGGLYEQYF.

V is TRBV5-1 and J is TRBJ2-3; 11 positions match TRBD2. The V segment lost 2 bases and the J segment 2 bases; nucleotides outside the gene matches: 4. The CDR3 is 16 residues long. The V gene's germline CDR1 is SGHRS and CDR2 YFSETQ. This chain's CDR3 is CASSFGTSGSTDTQYF. For the CDR3, the DNA is TGCGCCAGCAGCTTCGGGACTAGCGGATCCACAGATACGCAGTATTTT. Filled out from reference TRBV5-1 and TRBJ2-3, the complete variable domain reads KAGVTQTPRYLIKTRGQQVTLSCSPISGHRSVSWYQQTPGQGLQFLFEYFSETQRNKGNFPGRFSGRQFSNSRSEMNVSTLELGDSALYLCASSFGTSGSTDTQYFGPGTRLTVL.